What follows are 15 T cell receptor beta chains derived from one specimen sequenced in a study of regulatory T cells in long-lasting Graves disease. The time point is: newly diagnosed GD, antithyroid drugs for less than 3 months. PBMCs provided the RNA from which the TCR library was made. To make TCR beta libraries, researchers used iRepertoire HTBI primers and Arm-PCR of CDR3 regions. From the multiplex PCR reads, TCRdb called clonotypes with MiXCR, one entry per CDR3 protein. The repertoire includes about 330,000 distinct CDR3 sequences, 15% to 20% of them detected once, and 20% to 25% sits in the top ten. The sample was also linked to a second study, of T cells in Graves' hyperthyroidism and ophthalmopathy.

The specimen was peripheral blood mononuclear cells (PBMCs), collected at new diagnosis, from a patient treated with antithyroid drugs. The receptor set was obtained from a young woman with Graves disease.

This clonotype occurred a few times. The V gene is TRBV19, the J gene TRBJ2-7; 8 nucleotides match TRBD2. The V gene end was trimmed by 0 bases and the J gene end by 6 bases; junction bases not matched to a gene: 7. This CDR3 contains 15 residues. Germline V CDR1 and CDR2: LNHDA, SQIVND (reference sequence). The CDR3 region has the DNA TGTGCCAGTAGTATAGATCGCGGGAGGAGTGCCGAGCAGTACTTC. It yields the protein CASSIDRGRSAEQYF.

The chain couples TRBV6-2 or TRBV6-3 to TRBJ1-1; D is unclear. The CDR3 is made up of 14 amino acids. Germline values: CDR1 MNHEY, CDR2 SVGEGT. V lost 0 bases to trimming and J lost 1 base, with 6 bases between them. The CDR3 loop reads CASSYSQSNTEAFF. The CDR3, as DNA: TGTGCCAGCAGTTACTCCCAGTCGAACACTGAAGCTTTCTTT.

At least ten counts were recorded for this clonotype. V gene TRBV27 combines with J gene TRBJ2-2, with D uncertain. Trimming stripped 3 bases from V and 1 base from J, with 3 bases between. CDR3 length: 13 amino acids. Per germline, CDR1 MNHEY and CDR2 SMNVEV (reference sequence). This CDR3 is CASSFQNTGELFF. CDR3 DNA sequence: TGTGCCAGCAGTTTCCAGAACACCGGGGAGCTGTTTTTT.

This clonotype was observed a handful of times. In this CDR3 the conserved last residue, phenylalanine or tryptophan, is missing, so a read error is likely. The chain has TRBV12-3 or TRBV12-4 and TRBJ1-1; D not certain. The CDR3 is 12 residues long. The ends were cut back, 4 bases at V and 5 bases at J, with 8 bases in the middle. The CDR3 protein is CASSSGFTEAFS. The CDR3 bases are TGTGCCAGCAGTTCGGGGTTTACTGAAGCTTTCTCT.

This clonotype was counted between two and nine times. This sequence joins TRBV6-4 and TRBJ1-2; TRBD1 matches 8 bases. Germline CDR1 reads MRHNA; CDR2 reads SNTAGT. With V trimmed by 3 bases and J by 8 bases, 14 bases remained unmatched. There are 16 residues in the CDR3. CDR3 sequence: CASSENTDRVGSGYTF. CDR3 nucleotide sequence: TGTGCCAGCAGTGAAAACACGGACAGGGTAGGATCCGGCTACACCTTC.

This clonotype was counted many times. This chain links TRBV27 with TRBJ1-4, with 7 bases identical to TRBD1. The V gene's germline CDR1 is MNHEY and CDR2 SMNVEV (reference sequence). This CDR3 spans 13 amino acids. Trimming took 8 bases from V and 7 from J; bases not matched to a gene: 7. Here the CDR3 DNA reads TGTGCCAGCTCGAGGGGGCGGGGTGAAAAACTGTTTTTT. Translating gives CASSRGRGEKLFF.

This clonotype has ten or more counts. The chain is built from TRBV12-3 or TRBV12-4 and TRBJ1-2, with D possibly TRBD1 on 6 matching bases. The CDR3 totals 14 residues. The V and J ends lost 5 bases and 4 bases respectively, with 14 bases between them. In nucleotides, the CDR3 is TGTGCCAGCAGTACCCAAGGACAGACCTATGGCTACACCTTC. Amino acid sequence: CASSTQGQTYGYTF.

This clonotype was found a few times. The rearrangement links TRBV19 to TRBJ2-1, with TRBD2 as a possible D gene (7 bases). Germline values: CDR1 LNHDA, CDR2 SQIVND (reference sequence). This CDR3 is 18 amino acids long. Deletions cut 3 bases from V and 2 bases from J, with 20 bases between. CDR3 sequence reads: CASSIALGAGQAYNEQFF. DNA of the CDR3: TGTGCCAGTAGTATCGCCCTTGGAGCGGGACAAGCCTACAATGAGCAGTTCTTC. Combining the CDR3 with reference TRBV19 and TRBJ2-1 gives the whole variable domain DGGITQSPKYLFRKEGQNVTLSCEQNLNHDAMYWYRQDPGQGLRLIYYSQIVNDFQKGDIAEGYSVSREKKESFPLTVTSAQKNPTAFYLCASSIALGAGQAYNEQFFGPGTRLTVL.

This clonotype has ten or more counts. CDR3 protein: CASSLAAGGPTEKLFF. The CDR3 DNA is TGTGCCAGCAGTTTGGCTGCGGGGGGACCAACTGAAAAACTGTTTTTT. This chain connects TRBV12-3 or TRBV12-4 to TRBJ1-4; D perhaps matches TRBD1 (5 bases). CDR3 length: 16 residues. The V end was cut by 3 bases, the J end by 7 bases, with 18 bases between.

At least ten counts were recorded for this clonotype. The V call is TRBV11-3, the J call TRBJ2-1; TRBD2 agrees at 8 bases. Germline CDR1 SGHNT, CDR2 YENEEA. CDR3 length equals 15 residues. Trimming removed 5 bases from V and 2 bases from J; junction bases left unmatched: 5. CDR3 bases: TGTGCCAGCAGCCCGACTAGCGCCACCTACAATGAGCAGTTCTTC. Its protein is CASSPTSATYNEQFF.

This clonotype has at least ten counts. The chain combines TRBV11-2 with TRBJ2-1; 12 bases align to TRBD2. The V gene end was trimmed by 5 bases and the J gene end by 9 bases; junction bases not matched to a gene: 11. Germline V gives CDR1 SGHAT, CDR2 FQNNGV. This CDR3 region has 16 residues. CDR3 bases: TGTGCCAGCAGCCCGATCAGACTAGCGGGAGAGGTTGAGCAGTTCTTC. Encoded protein: CASSPIRLAGEVEQFF. Using reference TRBV11-2 and TRBJ2-1 for the parts outside the CDR3, the full variable domain is EAGVAQSPRYKIIEKRQSVAFWCNPISGHATLYWYQQILGQGPKLLIQFQNNGVVDDSQLPKDRFSAERLKGVDSTLKIQPAKLEDSAVYLCASSPIRLAGEVEQFFGPGTRLTVL.

The CDR3 region is CSARDLRGQDDTQYF. Written as DNA, the CDR3 is TGCAGTGCTAGAGATCTCCGGGGTCAGGATGATACGCAGTATTTT. The V and J genes are TRBV20-1 and TRBJ2-3, with D possibly TRBD2 on 5 matching bases. Trimming pared 0 bases from V and 6 bases from J, leaving 16 bases between. The germline CDR1 and CDR2 sequences are DFQATT and SNEGSKA (reference sequence). The CDR3 runs 15 residues.

Ten or more counts support this clonotype. The J gene is TRBJ2-1, the V gene TRBV9; D uncertain. Germline V gives CDR1 SGDLS, CDR2 YYNGEE. V lost 3 bases and J 0 bases, leaving 4 bases between the germline ends. This CDR3 is 13 amino acids long. CDR3 in amino acids: CASSDGSYNEQFF. Written as DNA, the CDR3 is TGTGCCAGCAGCGACGGCTCCTACAATGAGCAGTTCTTC.

There are a few counts of this clonotype. CDR3 amino acids: CASSPRLTGEGNQPQHF. The DNA of the CDR3 is TGCGCCAGCAGCCCCCGCCTGACAGGGGAAGGCAATCAGCCCCAGCATTTT. The V call is TRBV4-1, the J call TRBJ1-5; TRBD1 aligns across 8 bases. Germline V gene data show CDR1 as MGHRA and CDR2 as YSYEKL. This CDR3 region has 17 residues. The V and J ends lost 4 bases and 2 bases, in that order; junction bases with no gene match: 10.

This clonotype was observed a few times. The chain is built from TRBV6-1 and TRBJ1-2; unclear D gene. Between the trimmed V and J ends, which lost 3 bases and 8 bases, there was a span of 16 bases. The V gene's germline CDR1 is MNHNS and CDR2 SASEGT. This CDR3 is built from 14 residues. CDR3 sequence reads: CASSDLTSFLGYTF. In DNA form, the CDR3 reads TGTGCCAGCAGTGATTTGACCAGCTTTTTGGGCTACACCTTC.